The 11 T cell receptor beta chains given below trace back to one sample, sequenced in a study of cytomegalovirus exposure and HLA in healthy donors. Data came from immunoSEQ multiplex PCR; TCRdb stores just in-frame clones and leaves some out. Of 150,000 or so clones detected, 85% appear once; the ten largest clones hold around 2.5%. Source material: PBMCs. The source of these receptors is a young man in good health and CMV-seropositive.

The CDR3 nucleotides are TGTGCCAGCAGTTACCAGACAGGGGGCAAAAGGGAGCAGTTCTTC. Protein sequence: CASSYQTGGKREQFF. The chain has TRBV6-6 and TRBJ2-1; 10 positions agree with TRBD1. Germline assignment: CDR1 MNHNY and CDR2 SVGAGI (reference sequence). The CDR3 sequence is 15 residues long. The J segment lost 10 bases and the V segment lost 2 bases, leaving 8 bases of the junction unmatched.

The rearrangement joins TRBV5-8 to TRBJ2-7; weak D call: TRBD2 (5 bases). Per germline, CDR1 SGHTS and CDR2 YDEGEE. The CDR3 totals 12 residues. V was pared by 4 bases and J by 3 bases, with 8 bases between. CDR3 sequence reads: CASSRGFYEQYF. The CDR3 bases are TGTGCCAGCAGCCGAGGGTTCTACGAGCAGTACTTC.

For this clone: Other DNA variants within this sample encode the same CDR3. The chain uses TRBV6-5 and TRBJ2-7, with 12 bases aligning to TRBD1. The CDR3 is made up of 15 amino acids. Germline lookup yields CDR1 MNHEY and CDR2 SVGAGI. V lost 2 bases and J lost 2; bases outside the gene matches: 1. CDR3 nucleotide sequence: TGTGCCAGCAGTTACCGGGACAGGGGGCCCTACGAGCAGTACTTC. Protein product: CASSYRDRGPYEQYF.

The CDR3 coding sequence is TGCAGCGTTCTCAGGGACACCCAAGGCTATGGCTACACCTTC. Protein product: CSVLRDTQGYGYTF. The V call is TRBV29-1, the J call TRBJ1-2; a weak D match, TRBD1 (6 bases). V was pared by 5 bases and J by 4 bases, with 17 bases between. The CDR3 has 14 residues. Germline V gives CDR1 SQVTM, CDR2 ANQGSEA.

Only one count was recorded for this clone. The chain combines TRBV7-8 with TRBJ1-2, with 8 positions matching TRBD1. The junction had 8 bases not matched to a gene; V was cut back by 3 bases and J by 2 bases. Germline V gene lookup returns CDR1 SGHVS and CDR2 FQNEAQ. The CDR3 totals 16 residues. CDR3: CASSLAGGPKNYGYTF. CDR3 DNA sequence: TGTGCCAGCAGCTTGGCAGGGGGCCCGAAGAACTATGGCTACACCTTC.

This clone was seen only once. CDR3 nucleotide sequence: TGTGCCAGCAGCATGACCGGGACTAGCTCAGATACGCAGTATTTT. It codes for CASSMTGTSSDTQYF. The chain joins TRBV13 to TRBJ2-3, with 9 nucleotides matching TRBD2. CDR3 length equals 15 residues. The germline V gene has CDR1 PRHDT and CDR2 FYEKMQ (reference sequence). The junction had 7 bases not matched to a gene; V was cut back by 5 bases and J by 4 bases.

This CDR3 reads CASSQGGNYGYTF. The CDR3 bases are TGTGCCAGCAGCCAAGGGGGCAACTATGGCTACACCTTC. The chain recombines TRBV14 with TRBJ1-2; tentative D call: TRBD1 (5 bases). The CDR3 consists of 13 residues. With 1 base removed from V and 2 bases from J, the gap between germline ends came to 5 bases. Per germline, CDR1 SGHDN and CDR2 FVKESK.

CDR3 protein: CASSTREQRGIYGYTF. CDR3 sequence (DNA): TGTGCCAGTAGTACCAGAGAACAGCGGGGAATCTATGGCTACACCTTC. The chain combines TRBV19 with TRBJ1-2; D remains unclear. Germline V CDR1 and CDR2: LNHDA, SQIVND (reference sequence). The CDR3 sequence is 16 residues long. Trimming left V 4 bases short and J 4 bases short, with 19 bases between.

This chain links TRBV6-5 with TRBJ2-7; 14 bases fit TRBD2. Per germline, CDR1 MNHEY and CDR2 SVGAGI. This CDR3 has 13 residues. After removal of 7 bases from V and 10 bases from J, the junction contained 6 bases not matched to a gene. In nucleotides, the CDR3 is TGTGCCAGCAACCTGGGACTAGCGGGGGAACAGTACTTC. Its translation is CASNLGLAGEQYF.

V gene TRBV5-1 combines with J gene TRBJ2-3; TRBD2 is a possible D gene (6 bases). Germline values: CDR1 SGHRS, CDR2 YFSETQ. The V end was cut by 4 bases, the J end by 2 bases, with 17 bases between. The CDR3 has 16 amino acids. The DNA for the CDR3 is TGCGCCAGCAGCCTGGGGACTGACTTTACCACAGATACGCAGTATTTT. Translation gives CASSLGTDFTTDTQYF.

The V gene is TRBV18, the J gene TRBJ2-7, with 11 bases matching TRBD1. The junction had 11 bases not matched to a gene; V was cut back by 5 bases and J by 2 bases. Germline CDR1 is KGHSH and CDR2 is LQKENI. The CDR3 consists of 17 residues. The CDR3 DNA follows: TGTGCCAGCTCATGGACAGGGGGCCGAACTTATACCTACGAGCAGTACTTC. It yields the protein CASSWTGGRTYTYEQYF.